This T cell receptor beta chain was identified in a study of T-cell memory formation after mild COVID-19. The CDR3 runs 14 residues. V lost 6 bases to trimming and J lost 7 bases, with 19 bases between them. Germline V gene data show CDR1 as MNHEY and CDR2 as SVGAGI. Via MiXCR, TCRdb re-called the 5' RACE reads, giving one row per CDR3 protein. The data show 240,000 or so distinct CDR3 sequences, with more than 8% seen just once and under 25% held by the top ten. This clonotype originated in a man aged 18 to 30 who had mild COVID-19 (a few samples of this study predate the infection). Cell type and time point are not known. Sequencing used PBMCs or a T cell subset sorted from them (not recorded which). This chain links TRBV6-5 with TRBJ2-7; D is perhaps TRBD2 (6 bases). Here the CDR3 DNA reads TGTGCCAGCAGAAGTGGCGGGGCCGTCGGGGAGCAGTACGTC. This encodes CASRSGGAVGEQYV.